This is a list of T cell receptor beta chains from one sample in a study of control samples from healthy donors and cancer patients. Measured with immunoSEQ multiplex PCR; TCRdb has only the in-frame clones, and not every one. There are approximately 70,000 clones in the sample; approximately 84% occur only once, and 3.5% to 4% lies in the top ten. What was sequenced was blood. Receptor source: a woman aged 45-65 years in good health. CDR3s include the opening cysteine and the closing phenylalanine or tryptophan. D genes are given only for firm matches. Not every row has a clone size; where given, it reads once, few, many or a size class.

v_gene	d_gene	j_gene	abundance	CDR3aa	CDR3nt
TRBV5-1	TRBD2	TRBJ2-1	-	CASSEGTSGYNEQFF	TGCGCCAGCAGCGAAGGGACTAGCGGATACAATGAGCAGTTCTTC
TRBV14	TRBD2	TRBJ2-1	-	CASSQLRGRISGGGEQFF	TGTGCCAGCAGCCAGTTGCGAGGGAGGATCTCCGGGGGGGGTGAGCAGTTCTTC
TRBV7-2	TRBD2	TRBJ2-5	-	CASSGLAGGPGRETQYF	TGTGCCAGCAGTGGACTAGCGGGAGGGCCTGGTAGAGAGACCCAGTACTTC
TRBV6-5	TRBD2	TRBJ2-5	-	CASSPRGGWETQYF	TGTGCCAGCAGTCCACGGGGGGGTTGGGAGACCCAGTACTTC
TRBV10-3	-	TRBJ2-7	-	CAISRGRNSYEQYF	TGTGCCATCAGCCGCGGACGGAACTCCTACGAGCAGTACTTC
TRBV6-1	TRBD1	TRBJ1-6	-	CASSESIQGSSYNSPLHF	TGTGCCAGCAGTGAAAGTATACAGGGGAGCTCCTATAATTCACCCCTCCACTTT
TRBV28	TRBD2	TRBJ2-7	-	CASSLAGGTYEQYF	TGTGCCAGCAGTTTAGCGGGAGGCACCTACGAGCAGTACTTC
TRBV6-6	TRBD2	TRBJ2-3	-	CASSFGTSGPDTQYF	TGTGCCAGCAGTTTCGGGACTAGCGGTCCAGATACGCAGTATTTT
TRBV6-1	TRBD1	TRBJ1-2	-	CASSGDRGRANYGYTF	TGTGCCAGCAGTGGGGACAGGGGGCGAGCTAACTATGGCTACACCTTC
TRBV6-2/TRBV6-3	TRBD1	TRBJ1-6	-	CASSSRTGGNSPLHF	TGTGCCAGCAGTTCCCGGACAGGGGGAAATTCACCCCTCCACTTT
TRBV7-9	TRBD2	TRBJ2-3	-	CASSFMRLASTDTQYF	TGTGCCAGCAGCTTTATGCGACTAGCTAGCACAGATACGCAGTATTTT
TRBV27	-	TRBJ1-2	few	CASSFGKGYGYTF	TGTGCCAGCAGTTTTGGGAAGGGGTATGGCTACACCTTC
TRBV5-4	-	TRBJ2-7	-	CASSTQTQSSYEQYF	TGTGCCAGCAGCACCCAGACGCAGAGCTCCTACGAGCAGTACTTC
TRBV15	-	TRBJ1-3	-	CATSSSGNSGNTIYF	TGTGCCACCAGCAGTAGTGGCAACTCTGGAAACACCATATATTTT
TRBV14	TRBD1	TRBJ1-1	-	CASSRGLRTGQFNTEAFF	TGTGCCAGCAGCCGGGGGCTGCGGACAGGGCAATTTAACACTGAAGCTTTCTTT